The 28 T cell receptor beta chains presented below share a single source sample, sequenced in a study of cytomegalovirus exposure and HLA in healthy donors. Clones were sequenced by immunoSEQ multiplex PCR, and TCRdb holds only the in-frame ones, with some missing. Among tens of thousands of clones listed, about 90% were seen once. Sequenced input: PBMCs. The receptors derive from a woman under 30 in good health and CMV-seropositive.

CDR3 sequence (DNA): TGTGCCAGCAGCGTCTCAGATAGCAATCAGCCCCAGCATTTT. It codes for CASSVSDSNQPQHF. This chain joins TRBV9 and TRBJ1-5; unclear D gene. There are 14 residues in the CDR3. Germline lookup yields CDR1 SGDLS and CDR2 YYNGEE. V lost 2 bases, J lost 0 bases, and 6 bases lay in between.

The chain is built from TRBV6-1 and TRBJ2-3; perhaps TRBD2 as D (7 bases). This CDR3 comprises 15 residues. V gave up 4 bases and J gave up 4 bases, with 15 bases separating them. The germline V gene has CDR1 MNHNS and CDR2 SASEGT. CDR3 sequence: CASSVSRGGPDTQYF. The CDR3 DNA sequence: TGTGCCAGCAGTGTTTCTAGGGGGGGTCCAGATACGCAGTATTTT.

This sequence joins TRBV6-1 and TRBJ1-4; weak D call: TRBD1 (5 bases). Per the germline V gene, CDR1 is MNHNS and CDR2 is SASEGT. The CDR3 totals 15 residues. Trimming pared 1 base from V and 7 bases from J, leaving 13 bases between. In nucleotides, the CDR3 is TGTGCCAGCAGTGAAGAGGGGTGGGCAGCTGAAAAACTGTTTTTT. This encodes CASSEEGWAAEKLFF.

This chain links TRBV18 with TRBJ2-3; D uncertain. The V end lost 3 bases, the J end lost 0 bases, and 7 bases lay between the germline ends. The CDR3 consists of 14 residues. The V gene's germline CDR1 is KGHSH and CDR2 LQKENI. CDR3 in DNA: TGTGCCAGCTCACCTCCCCCTAGCACAGATACGCAGTATTTT. Translation: CASSPPPSTDTQYF. The variable domain in full, with the rest retrieved from reference TRBV18 and TRBJ2-3, is NAGVMQNPRHLVRRRGQEARLRCSPMKGHSHVYWYRQLPEEGLKFMVYLQKENIIDESGMPKERFSAEFPKEGPSILRIQQVVRGDSAAYFCASSPPPSTDTQYFGPGTRLTVL.

The J gene is TRBJ1-4, the V gene TRBV11-2, with 8 bases identical to TRBD1. CDR1 is SGHAT and CDR2 is FQNNGV in the germline V gene. There are 15 residues in the CDR3. V shed 3 bases and J 6 bases; nucleotides not matched to a gene: 6. CDR3 nucleotide sequence: TGTGCCAGCAGCTTCACCTCGGGACAGGATGAAAAACTGTTTTTT. Amino acids: CASSFTSGQDEKLFF.

The rearrangement uses TRBV7-8 and TRBJ2-5; a weak D match, TRBD1 (6 bases). Germline V CDR1 and CDR2: SGHVS, FQNEAQ. The length of the CDR3 is 15 residues. The germline V and J ends were trimmed by 3 bases and 2 bases, with 13 bases remaining between them. DNA for the CDR3: TGTGCCAGCAGCTTCAGTTACAGGGATCAAGAGACCCAGTACTTC. It is translated as CASSFSYRDQETQYF.

This clone was recorded a few times. This chain uses TRBV2 with TRBJ1-2; D perhaps matches TRBD1 (5 bases). CDR1 is SNHLY, CDR2 FYNNEI, per germline. The germline V and J ends were trimmed by 2 bases and 7 bases, with 14 bases remaining between them. CDR3 size: 14 residues. The CDR3 DNA sequence: TGTGCCAGCAGTGAACGGGGGGGTGTCGGTGGCTACACCTTC. This translates into CASSERGGVGGYTF.

The chain joins TRBV30 to TRBJ2-1; TRBD2 aligns across 10 bases. V lost 2 bases and J lost 7; bases outside the gene matches: 14. The germline CDR1 and CDR2 sequences are GTSNPN and SVGIG (reference sequence). The CDR3 covers 17 residues. As DNA, the CDR3 is TGTGCCTGGAGTCCAGGATTTGGAACTAGCGGGAATAATGAGCAGTTCTTC. It encodes CAWSPGFGTSGNNEQFF.

The V gene is TRBV27, the J gene TRBJ2-1; a weak D match, TRBD2 (6 bases). With 7 bases removed from V and 15 bases from J, the gap between germline ends came to 22 bases. CDR3 length equals 13 residues. Germline CDR1 is MNHEY and CDR2 is SMNVEV (reference sequence). The CDR3 sequence: CASKGEAAEIRFF. In nucleotides, the CDR3 is TGTGCCAGCAAAGGGGAGGCGGCTGAAATTAGGTTCTTC.

The gene calls are TRBV6-5 and TRBJ1-2, with TRBD1 matching 8 bases. The J segment lost 0 bases and the V segment lost 5 bases, leaving 5 bases of the junction unmatched. Germline CDR1 is MNHEY and CDR2 is SVGAGI. This CDR3 has 15 amino acids. CDR3 sequence (DNA): TGTGCCAGCAGTGCCACAGGGGGAACTAACTATGGCTACACCTTC. It translates to CASSATGGTNYGYTF.

With regard to this clone: Mismatch with germline at one junction end may stem from a read error. The chain is built from TRBV4-1 and TRBJ2-7; 8 bases align to TRBD1. CDR3 size: 16 residues. The germline V gene encodes CDR1 MGHRA and CDR2 YSYEKL. The CDR3 here is CASRQATGGSSYEQYF. The CDR3 DNA follows: TGCGCCAGCAGACAAGCTACAGGGGGAAGCTCCTACGAGCAGTACTTC.

This clone was observed a single time. The J gene is TRBJ2-3, the V gene TRBV11-2, with unresolved D. The CDR3 totals 15 residues. From germline, CDR1 is SGHAT and CDR2 FQNNGV. The V gene lost 7 bases and the J gene lost 3 bases, with 17 bases spanning the gap. Here the CDR3 DNA reads TGTGCCAGCACCGAAAACGTCGGTGGTACAGATACGCAGTATTTT. It is translated as CASTENVGGTDTQYF.

CDR3 sequence: CASSLRQGIGFSGNTIYF. Written as DNA, the CDR3 is TGTGCCAGCAGCCTCAGACAGGGCATCGGCTTCTCTGGAAACACCATATATTTT. This chain joins TRBV7-9 and TRBJ1-3, with 7 nucleotides matching TRBD1. This CDR3 is 18 amino acids long. V lost 5 bases and J lost 0; bases outside the gene matches: 13. Germline lookup yields CDR1 SEHNR and CDR2 FQNEAQ (reference sequence). Variable domain in full (rest from reference TRBV7-9 and TRBJ1-3): DTGVSQNPRHKITKRGQNVTFRCDPISEHNRLYWYRQTLGQGPEFLTYFQNEAQLEKSRLLSDRFSAERPKGSFSTLEIQRTEQGDSAMYLCASSLRQGIGFSGNTIYFGEGSWLTVV.

This clone appeared once. The gene calls are TRBV6-6 and TRBJ1-5; 10 positions match TRBD1. There are 15 residues in the CDR3. Germline V gives CDR1 MNHNY, CDR2 SVGAGI (reference sequence). V was pared by 5 bases and J by 7 bases, with 8 bases of the junction left unmatched. CDR3 sequence reads: CASSASGTGDQPQHF. In nucleotides, the CDR3 is TGTGCCAGCAGTGCCTCCGGGACAGGGGACCAGCCCCAGCATTTT.

V usage is TRBV9 and J usage is TRBJ2-7, with 9 bases lining up with TRBD2. Germline V CDR1 and CDR2: SGDLS, YYNGEE. The CDR3 sequence is 16 residues long. Germline trimming cut 0 bases from V and 2 bases from J; bases unmatched to any gene: 6. The CDR3 DNA sequence: TGTGCCAGCAGCGTAGCTCCGCTAGCGGGGACCTACGAGCAGTACTTC. Translation gives CASSVAPLAGTYEQYF.

The V call is TRBV28, the J call TRBJ1-3, with 7 bases identical to TRBD1. This CDR3 contains 16 residues. Germline CDR1 and CDR2: MDHEN and SYDVKM. Trimming cost V 3 bases and J 0 bases; bases outside gene matches: 5. CDR3 protein: CASSFVGQSSGNTIYF. Here the CDR3 DNA reads TGTGCCAGCAGTTTTGTGGGACAGAGCTCTGGAAACACCATATATTTT.

This clone was observed a few times. The chain combines TRBV7-6 with TRBJ2-5; D is perhaps TRBD2 (7 bases). Trimming removed 4 bases at V and 4 bases at J, with 22 bases between. The germline CDR1 and CDR2 sequences are SGHVS and FNYEAQ. CDR3 length: 17 amino acids. The CDR3 sequence: CASSSGQSGVGIETQYF. CDR3 nucleotide sequence: TGTGCCAGCAGCTCCGGACAGAGCGGGGTAGGCATAGAGACCCAGTACTTC.

The rearrangement joins TRBV2 to TRBJ2-3; D might be TRBD2 (5 bases). Germline V lookup: CDR1 SNHLY, CDR2 FYNNEI. The V end lost 8 bases, the J end lost 2 bases, and 14 bases lay between the germline ends. The CDR3 sequence is 14 residues long. The CDR3 reads CASLTSGYTDTQYF. In DNA, the CDR3 is TGTGCCAGCCTAACCAGCGGTTACACAGATACGCAGTATTTT.

V and J are TRBV5-6 and TRBJ2-1; TRBD1 aligns across 7 bases. V trimming: 0 bases; J trimming: 6 bases; junction bases outside the gene matches: 0. This CDR3 contains 13 residues. Germline CDR1 reads SGHDT; CDR2 reads YYEEEE. This CDR3 reads CASSLGQGNEQFF. Written as DNA, the CDR3 is TGTGCCAGCAGCTTGGGACAGGGCAATGAGCAGTTCTTC.

The chain has TRBV15 and TRBJ2-3; the match to TRBD2 covers 8 bases. J gave up 0 bases and V 2 bases, and 4 bases lay outside the gene matches. Per germline, CDR1 LNHNV and CDR2 YYDKDF (reference sequence). The CDR3 is 16 residues long. The CDR3 sequence is CATSRTPGGSTDTQYF. The CDR3 coding sequence is TGTGCCACCAGCAGAACTCCGGGGGGGAGCACAGATACGCAGTATTTT.

The chain couples TRBV4-3 to TRBJ2-1, with TRBD2 identical over 10 bases. Germline V gene lookup returns CDR1 LGHNA and CDR2 YSLEER. J lost 4 bases, V lost 5 bases, and 5 bases had no gene match. This CDR3 is 15 amino acids long. The CDR3 loop is CASSTLAGGYNEQFF. The CDR3 region has the DNA TGCGCCAGCAGCACCTTAGCGGGGGGTTACAATGAGCAGTTCTTC.

This chain connects TRBV4-2 to TRBJ2-1, with 8 bases matching TRBD1. The germline gives CDR1 LGHNA, CDR2 YNFKEQ. The trim removed 1 base at V and 5 bases at J, leaving 10 bases unmatched. This CDR3 is 17 amino acids long. The CDR3 DNA follows: TGTGCCAGCAGCCAAGGAGGCTCCAGGGGGCAGGACAATGAGCAGTTCTTC. Protein product: CASSQGGSRGQDNEQFF.

The chain employs TRBV7-9 and TRBJ2-7; TRBD1 is a possible D gene (7 bases). This CDR3 comprises 14 residues. Looked up from germline, CDR1 is SEHNR and CDR2 is FQNEAQ (reference sequence). Trimming took 7 bases from V and 2 from J, leaving 15 bases between them. The CDR3 is CASIGAGQPYEQYF. The CDR3 DNA reads TGTGCCAGCATCGGGGCGGGACAGCCCTACGAGCAGTACTTC.

The chain has TRBV2 and TRBJ1-6; TRBD1 aligns across 8 bases. The CDR3 runs 13 residues. V lost 11 bases, J lost 4 bases, and 4 bases stayed unmatched. The germline V gene has CDR1 SNHLY and CDR2 FYNNEI. The CDR3 nucleotides are TGTGCCGGGTGGACAGGGTATAATTCACCCCTCCACTTT. Its translation is CAGWTGYNSPLHF.

The chain is built from TRBV28 and TRBJ1-1; D perhaps matches TRBD1 (5 bases). V shed 5 bases and J shed 8 bases, with 21 bases lying between them. CDR1 is MDHEN and CDR2 is SYDVKM in the germline V gene. CDR3 length equals 15 residues. The CDR3: CASSPPRGQFGEAFF. CDR3 in DNA: TGTGCCAGCAGTCCCCCAAGGGGCCAATTTGGGGAAGCTTTCTTT.

The chain has TRBV9 and TRBJ1-2; D is unclear. The germline V gene has CDR1 SGDLS and CDR2 YYNGEE. This CDR3 has 12 amino acids. V lost 2 bases, J lost 3 bases, and 5 bases lay in between. The CDR3 DNA sequence: TGTGCCAGCAGCGTGGGCCACTATGGCTACACCTTC. It codes for CASSVGHYGYTF.

The V call is TRBV6-6, the J call TRBJ1-2; 7 nucleotides match TRBD1. The CDR3 runs 12 residues. CDR1 is MNHNY, CDR2 SVGAGI, per germline (reference sequence). V was pared by 5 bases and J by 6 bases, with 3 bases of the junction left unmatched. CDR3 sequence reads: CASSIDRDGYTF. For the CDR3, the DNA is TGTGCCAGCAGTATCGACAGGGATGGCTACACCTTC.

The chain has TRBV19 and TRBJ2-7; TRBD2 aligns across 14 bases. The CDR3 is made up of 17 amino acids. The germline CDR1 and CDR2 sequences are LNHDA and SQIVND (reference sequence). V was pared by 4 bases and J by 2 bases, with 7 bases of the junction left unmatched. The DNA of the CDR3 is TGTGCCAGTAGTAAGACTAGCGGGAGGGTGTCGGCCTACGAGCAGTACTTC. As protein: CASSKTSGRVSAYEQYF.